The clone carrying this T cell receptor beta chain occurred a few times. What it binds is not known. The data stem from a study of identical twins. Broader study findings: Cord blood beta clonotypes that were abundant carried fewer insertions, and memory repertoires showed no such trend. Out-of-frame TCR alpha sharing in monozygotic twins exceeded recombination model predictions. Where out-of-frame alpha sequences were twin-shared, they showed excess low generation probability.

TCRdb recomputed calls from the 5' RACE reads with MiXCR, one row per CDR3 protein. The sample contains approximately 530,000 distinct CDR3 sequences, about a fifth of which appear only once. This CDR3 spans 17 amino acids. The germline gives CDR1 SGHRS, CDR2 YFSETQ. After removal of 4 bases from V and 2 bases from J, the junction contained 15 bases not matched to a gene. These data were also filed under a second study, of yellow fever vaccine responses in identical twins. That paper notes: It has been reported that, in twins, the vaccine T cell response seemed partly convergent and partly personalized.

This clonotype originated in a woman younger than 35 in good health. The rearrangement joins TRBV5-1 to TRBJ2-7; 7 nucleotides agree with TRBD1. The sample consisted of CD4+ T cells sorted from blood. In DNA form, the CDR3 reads TGCGCCAGCAGCGTCCGTACAGGGGCCACGGAAGCCTACGAGCAGTACTTC. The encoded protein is CASSVRTGATEAYEQYF.